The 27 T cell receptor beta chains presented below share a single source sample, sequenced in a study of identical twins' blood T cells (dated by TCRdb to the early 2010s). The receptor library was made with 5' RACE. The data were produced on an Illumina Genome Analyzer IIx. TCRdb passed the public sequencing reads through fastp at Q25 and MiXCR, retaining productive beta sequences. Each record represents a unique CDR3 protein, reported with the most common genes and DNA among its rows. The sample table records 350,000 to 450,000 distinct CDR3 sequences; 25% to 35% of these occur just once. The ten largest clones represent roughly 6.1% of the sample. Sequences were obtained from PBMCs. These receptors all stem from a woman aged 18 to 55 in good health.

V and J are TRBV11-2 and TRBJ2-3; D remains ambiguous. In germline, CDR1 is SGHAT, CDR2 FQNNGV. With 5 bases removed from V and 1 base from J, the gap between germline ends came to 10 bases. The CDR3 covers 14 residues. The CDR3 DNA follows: TGTGCCAGCAGCCCACGGCCTCGCACAGATACGCAGTATTTT. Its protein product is CASSPRPRTDTQYF.

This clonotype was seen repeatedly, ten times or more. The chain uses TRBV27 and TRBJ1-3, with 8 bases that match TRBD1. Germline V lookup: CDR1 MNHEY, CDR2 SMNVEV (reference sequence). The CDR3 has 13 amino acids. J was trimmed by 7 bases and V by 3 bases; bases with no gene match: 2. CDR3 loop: CASSFDRGNTIYF. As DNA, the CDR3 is TGTGCCAGCAGTTTCGACAGGGGCAACACCATATATTTT.

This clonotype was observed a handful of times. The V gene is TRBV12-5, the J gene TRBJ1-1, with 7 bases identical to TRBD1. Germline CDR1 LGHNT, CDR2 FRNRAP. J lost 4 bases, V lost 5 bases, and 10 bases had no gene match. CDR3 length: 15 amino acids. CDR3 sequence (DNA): TGTGCTAGTGGTCGGGACAGCCCAGGAGGCACTGAAGCTTTCTTT. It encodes CASGRDSPGGTEAFF.

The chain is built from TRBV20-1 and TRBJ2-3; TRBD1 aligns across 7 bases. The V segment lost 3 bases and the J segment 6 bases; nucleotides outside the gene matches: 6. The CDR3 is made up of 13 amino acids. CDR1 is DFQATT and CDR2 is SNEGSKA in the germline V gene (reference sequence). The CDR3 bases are TGCAGTGCTAGGGGACAGCTTACGGATACGCAGTATTTT. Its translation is CSARGQLTDTQYF.

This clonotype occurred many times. The DNA for the CDR3 is TGCAGCGTGGTCCAGGCAGCTGGGGCCAACGTCCTGACTTTC. It codes for CSVVQAAGANVLTF. The rearrangement joins TRBV29-1 to TRBJ2-6; D not resolved. The germline V gene encodes CDR1 SQVTM and CDR2 ANQGSEA. V lost 6 bases and J lost 2, with 11 bases in between. The CDR3 is made up of 14 amino acids.

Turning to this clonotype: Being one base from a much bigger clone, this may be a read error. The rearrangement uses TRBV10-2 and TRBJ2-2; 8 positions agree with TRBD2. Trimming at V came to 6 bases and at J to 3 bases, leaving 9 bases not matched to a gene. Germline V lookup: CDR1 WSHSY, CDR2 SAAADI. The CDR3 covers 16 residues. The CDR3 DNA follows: TGCGCCAGCAGGGGACCAGCGGGAGAGGACACCGGGGAGCTGTTTTTT. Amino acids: CASRGPAGEDTGELFF.

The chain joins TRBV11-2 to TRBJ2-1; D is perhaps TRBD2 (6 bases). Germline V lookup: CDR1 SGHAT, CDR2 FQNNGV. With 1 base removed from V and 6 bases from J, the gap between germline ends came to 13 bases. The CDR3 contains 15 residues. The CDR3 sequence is CASSLVAGRGNEQFF. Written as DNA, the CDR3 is TGTGCCAGCAGCTTAGTTGCGGGGCGCGGCAATGAGCAGTTCTTC. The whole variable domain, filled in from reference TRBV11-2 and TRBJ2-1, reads EAGVAQSPRYKIIEKRQSVAFWCNPISGHATLYWYQQILGQGPKLLIQFQNNGVVDDSQLPKDRFSAERLKGVDSTLKIQPAKLEDSAVYLCASSLVAGRGNEQFFGPGTRLTVL.

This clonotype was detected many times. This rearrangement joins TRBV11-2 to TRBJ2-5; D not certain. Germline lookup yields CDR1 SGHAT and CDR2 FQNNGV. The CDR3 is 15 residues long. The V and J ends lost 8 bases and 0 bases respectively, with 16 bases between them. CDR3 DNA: TGTGCCAGCGAAAATATCGACGGCCACCAAGAGACCCAGTACTTC. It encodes CASENIDGHQETQYF.

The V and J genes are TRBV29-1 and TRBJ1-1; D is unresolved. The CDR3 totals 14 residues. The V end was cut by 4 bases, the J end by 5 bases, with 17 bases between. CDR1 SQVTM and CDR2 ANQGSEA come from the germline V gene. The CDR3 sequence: CSVGDLILGTEAFF. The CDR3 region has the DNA TGCAGCGTTGGAGACCTAATCCTGGGGACTGAAGCTTTCTTT. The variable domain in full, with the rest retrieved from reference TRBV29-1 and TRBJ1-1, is SAVISQKPSRDICQRGTSLTIQCQVDSQVTMMFWYRQQPGQSLTLIATANQGSEATYESGFVIDKFPISRPNLTFSTLTVSNMSPEDSSIYLCSVGDLILGTEAFFGQGTRLTVV.

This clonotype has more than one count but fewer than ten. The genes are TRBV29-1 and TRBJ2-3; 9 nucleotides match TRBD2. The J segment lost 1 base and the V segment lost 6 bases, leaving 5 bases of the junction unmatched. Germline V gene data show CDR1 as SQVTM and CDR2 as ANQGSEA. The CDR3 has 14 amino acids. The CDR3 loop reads CSVIAGARTDTQYF. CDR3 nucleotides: TGCAGCGTAATAGCGGGGGCCCGCACAGATACGCAGTATTTT.

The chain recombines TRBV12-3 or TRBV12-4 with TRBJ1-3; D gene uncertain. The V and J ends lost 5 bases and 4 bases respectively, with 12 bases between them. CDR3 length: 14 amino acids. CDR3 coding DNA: TGTGCCAGCAGTAGACGGGAAGGCGGAAACACCATATATTTT. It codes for CASSRREGGNTIYF.

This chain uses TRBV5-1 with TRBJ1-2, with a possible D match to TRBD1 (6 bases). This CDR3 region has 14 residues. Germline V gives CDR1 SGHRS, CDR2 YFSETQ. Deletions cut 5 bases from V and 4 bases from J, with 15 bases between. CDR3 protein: CASRGGIRGYGYTF. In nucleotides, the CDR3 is TGCGCCAGCAGAGGCGGAATCAGGGGCTATGGCTACACCTTC. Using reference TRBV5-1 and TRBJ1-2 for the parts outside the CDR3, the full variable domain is KAGVTQTPRYLIKTRGQQVTLSCSPISGHRSVSWYQQTPGQGLQFLFEYFSETQRNKGNFPGRFSGRQFSNSRSEMNVSTLELGDSALYLCASRGGIRGYGYTFGSGTRLTVV.

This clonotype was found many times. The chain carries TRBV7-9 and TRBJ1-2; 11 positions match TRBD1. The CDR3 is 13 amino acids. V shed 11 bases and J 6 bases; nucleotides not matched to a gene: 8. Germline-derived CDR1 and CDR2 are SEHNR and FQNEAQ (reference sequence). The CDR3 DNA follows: TGTGCCTGGGGACAGGGGGGTTTAAATGGCTACACCTTC. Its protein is CAWGQGGLNGYTF.

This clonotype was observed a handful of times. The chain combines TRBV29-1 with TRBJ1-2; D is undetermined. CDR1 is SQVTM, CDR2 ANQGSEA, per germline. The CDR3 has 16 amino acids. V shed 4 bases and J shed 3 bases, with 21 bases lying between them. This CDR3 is CSVGMGKVGSHYGYTF. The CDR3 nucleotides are TGCAGCGTTGGTATGGGGAAGGTAGGAAGTCACTATGGCTACACCTTC.

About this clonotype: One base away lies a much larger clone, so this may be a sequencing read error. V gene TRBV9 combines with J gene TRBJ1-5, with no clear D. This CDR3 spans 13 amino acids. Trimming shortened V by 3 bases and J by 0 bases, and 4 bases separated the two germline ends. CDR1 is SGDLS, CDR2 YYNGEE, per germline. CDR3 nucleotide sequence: TGTGCCAGCAGCGCCTATAGCAATCAGCCCCAGCATTTT. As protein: CASSAYSNQPQHF.

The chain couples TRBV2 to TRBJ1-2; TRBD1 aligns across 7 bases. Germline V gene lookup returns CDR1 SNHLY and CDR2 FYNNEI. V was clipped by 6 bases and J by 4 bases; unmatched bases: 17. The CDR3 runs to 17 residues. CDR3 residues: CASRPGSGRGDPYGYTF. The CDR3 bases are TGTGCCAGCAGGCCGGGTTCCGGCAGGGGGGATCCCTATGGCTACACCTTC.

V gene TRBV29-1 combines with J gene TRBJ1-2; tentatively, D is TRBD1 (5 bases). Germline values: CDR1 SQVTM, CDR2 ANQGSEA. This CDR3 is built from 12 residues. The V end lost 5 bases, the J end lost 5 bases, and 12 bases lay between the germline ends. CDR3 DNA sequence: TGCAGCGTTCTATCAGGGAGGTATGGCTACACCTTC. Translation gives CSVLSGRYGYTF.

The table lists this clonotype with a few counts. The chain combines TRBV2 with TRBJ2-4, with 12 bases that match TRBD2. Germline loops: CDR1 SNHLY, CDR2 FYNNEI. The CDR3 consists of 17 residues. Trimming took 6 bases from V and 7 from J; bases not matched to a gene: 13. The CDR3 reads CASSRVRATSGSNIQYF. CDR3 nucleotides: TGTGCCAGCAGCCGCGTGAGGGCGACTAGCGGGAGTAACATTCAGTACTTC.

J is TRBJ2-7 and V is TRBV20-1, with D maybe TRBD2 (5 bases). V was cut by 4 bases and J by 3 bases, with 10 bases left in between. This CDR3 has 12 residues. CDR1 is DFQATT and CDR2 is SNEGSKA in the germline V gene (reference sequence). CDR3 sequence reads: CSANVGNYEQYF. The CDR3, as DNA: TGCAGTGCTAACGTCGGGAACTACGAGCAGTACTTC.

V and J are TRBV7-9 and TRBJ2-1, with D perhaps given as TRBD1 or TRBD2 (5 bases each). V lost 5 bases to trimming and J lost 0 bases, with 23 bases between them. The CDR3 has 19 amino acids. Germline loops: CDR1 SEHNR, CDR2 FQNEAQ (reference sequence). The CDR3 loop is CASSPNPSGPVFSYNEQFF. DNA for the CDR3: TGTGCCAGCAGCCCAAACCCCTCGGGACCAGTCTTCTCCTACAATGAGCAGTTCTTC. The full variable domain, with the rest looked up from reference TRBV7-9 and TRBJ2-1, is DTGVSQNPRHKITKRGQNVTFRCDPISEHNRLYWYRQTLGQGPEFLTYFQNEAQLEKSRLLSDRFSAERPKGSFSTLEIQRTEQGDSAMYLCASSPNPSGPVFSYNEQFFGPGTRLTVL.

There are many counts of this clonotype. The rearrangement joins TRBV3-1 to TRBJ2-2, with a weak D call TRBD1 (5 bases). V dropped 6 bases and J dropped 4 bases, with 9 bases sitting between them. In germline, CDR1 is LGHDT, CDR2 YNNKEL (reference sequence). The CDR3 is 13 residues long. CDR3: CASSPQGTGELFF. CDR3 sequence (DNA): TGTGCCAGCAGTCCCCAGGGCACCGGGGAGCTGTTTTTT.

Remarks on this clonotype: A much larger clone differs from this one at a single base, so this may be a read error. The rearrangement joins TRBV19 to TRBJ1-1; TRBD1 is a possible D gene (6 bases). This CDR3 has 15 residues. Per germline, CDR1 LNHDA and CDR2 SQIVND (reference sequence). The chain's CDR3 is CVSSIVGGRGTEAFF. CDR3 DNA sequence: TGTGTCAGTAGTATAGTTGGGGGGCGCGGAACTGAAGCTTTCTTT.

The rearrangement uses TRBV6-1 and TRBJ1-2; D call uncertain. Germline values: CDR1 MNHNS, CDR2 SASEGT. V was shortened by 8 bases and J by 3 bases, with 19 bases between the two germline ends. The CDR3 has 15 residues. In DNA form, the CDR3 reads TGTGCCAGCCAGAAACGTGTTAGTTGGTACTATGGCTACACCTTC. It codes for CASQKRVSWYYGYTF.

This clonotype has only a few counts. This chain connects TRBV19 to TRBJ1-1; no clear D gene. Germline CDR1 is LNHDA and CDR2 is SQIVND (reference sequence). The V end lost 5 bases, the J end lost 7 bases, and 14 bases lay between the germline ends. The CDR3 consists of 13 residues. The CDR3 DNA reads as TGTGCCAGTAGTGTTGGCGGACGCTTTGAAGCTTTCTTT. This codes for CASSVGGRFEAFF.

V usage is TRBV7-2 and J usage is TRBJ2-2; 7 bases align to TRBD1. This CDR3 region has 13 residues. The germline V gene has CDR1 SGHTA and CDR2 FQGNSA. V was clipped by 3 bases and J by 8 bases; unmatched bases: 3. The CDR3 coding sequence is TGTGCCAGCAGCTTCTTGGACAGGGGGGAGCTGTTTTTT. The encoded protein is CASSFLDRGELFF.

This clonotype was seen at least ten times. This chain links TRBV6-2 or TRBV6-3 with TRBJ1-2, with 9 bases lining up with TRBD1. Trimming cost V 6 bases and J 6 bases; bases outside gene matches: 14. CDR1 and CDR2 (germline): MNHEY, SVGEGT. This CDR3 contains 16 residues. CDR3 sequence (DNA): TGTGCCAGCAGAAGAACCGGGACAGGGAGTCGGGATGGCTACACCTTC. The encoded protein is CASRRTGTGSRDGYTF.

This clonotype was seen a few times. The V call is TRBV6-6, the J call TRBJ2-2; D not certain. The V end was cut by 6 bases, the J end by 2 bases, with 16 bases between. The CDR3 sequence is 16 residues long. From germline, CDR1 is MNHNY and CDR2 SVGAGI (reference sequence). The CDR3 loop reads CASSYHGGRNTGELFF. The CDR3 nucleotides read TGTGCCAGCAGCTACCACGGCGGTCGTAACACCGGGGAGCTGTTTTTT.